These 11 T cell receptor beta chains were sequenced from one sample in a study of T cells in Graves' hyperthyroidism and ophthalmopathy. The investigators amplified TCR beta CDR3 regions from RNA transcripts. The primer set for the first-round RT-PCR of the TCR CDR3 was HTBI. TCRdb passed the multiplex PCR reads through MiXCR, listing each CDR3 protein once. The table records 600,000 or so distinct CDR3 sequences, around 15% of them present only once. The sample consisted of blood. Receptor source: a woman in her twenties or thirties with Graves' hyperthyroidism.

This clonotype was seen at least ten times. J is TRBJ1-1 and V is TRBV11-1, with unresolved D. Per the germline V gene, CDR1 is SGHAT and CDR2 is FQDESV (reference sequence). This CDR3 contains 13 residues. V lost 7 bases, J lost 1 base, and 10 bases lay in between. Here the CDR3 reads CASTHPGNTEAFF. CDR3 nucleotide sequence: TGTGCCAGCACCCACCCCGGGAACACTGAAGCTTTCTTT.

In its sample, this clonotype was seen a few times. The CDR3 sequence is CASKLESDAGEQYF. Written as DNA, the CDR3 is TGTGCCAGCAAGTTGGAAAGCGACGCGGGCGAGCAGTACTTC. This chain uses TRBV2 with TRBJ2-7, with a weak D call TRBD2 (5 bases). The CDR3 runs to 14 residues. Germline values: CDR1 SNHLY, CDR2 FYNNEI. V gave up 7 bases and J gave up 6 bases, with 19 bases separating them.

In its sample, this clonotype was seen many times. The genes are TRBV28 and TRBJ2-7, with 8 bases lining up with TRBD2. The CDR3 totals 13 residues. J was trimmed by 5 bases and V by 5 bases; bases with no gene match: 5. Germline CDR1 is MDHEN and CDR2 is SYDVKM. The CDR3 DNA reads TGTGCCAGCAGTCTCCAGCGGGAGAACGAGCAGTACTTC. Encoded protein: CASSLQRENEQYF.

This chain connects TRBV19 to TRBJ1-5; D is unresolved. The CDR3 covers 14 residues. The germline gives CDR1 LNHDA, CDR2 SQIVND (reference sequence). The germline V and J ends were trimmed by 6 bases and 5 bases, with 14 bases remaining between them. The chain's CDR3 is CASRAGVADQPQHF. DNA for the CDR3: TGTGCCAGTAGGGCCGGGGTAGCAGATCAGCCCCAGCATTTT.

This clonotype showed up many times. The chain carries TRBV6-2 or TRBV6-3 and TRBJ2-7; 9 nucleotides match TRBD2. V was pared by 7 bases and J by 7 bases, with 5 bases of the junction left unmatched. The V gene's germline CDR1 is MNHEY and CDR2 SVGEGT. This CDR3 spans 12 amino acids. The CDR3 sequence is CASTSGRREQYF. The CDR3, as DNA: TGTGCCAGCACCAGCGGGAGGCGAGAGCAGTACTTC.

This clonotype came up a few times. The CDR3 spells CASSILFAGLGDEQFF. CDR3 bases: TGTGCCAGTAGTATCCTATTTGCGGGATTAGGGGATGAGCAGTTCTTC. This chain uses TRBV19 with TRBJ2-1; tentatively, D is TRBD2 (6 bases). The V and J ends lost 3 bases and 8 bases respectively, with 20 bases between them. This CDR3 comprises 16 residues. From germline, CDR1 is LNHDA and CDR2 SQIVND (reference sequence).

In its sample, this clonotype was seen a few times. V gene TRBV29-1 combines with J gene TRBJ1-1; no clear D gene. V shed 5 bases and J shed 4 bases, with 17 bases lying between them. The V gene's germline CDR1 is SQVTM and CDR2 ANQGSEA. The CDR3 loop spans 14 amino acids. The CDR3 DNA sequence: TGCAGCGTTTTATTCAATCTTCACGGCACTGAAGCTTTCTTT. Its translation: CSVLFNLHGTEAFF.

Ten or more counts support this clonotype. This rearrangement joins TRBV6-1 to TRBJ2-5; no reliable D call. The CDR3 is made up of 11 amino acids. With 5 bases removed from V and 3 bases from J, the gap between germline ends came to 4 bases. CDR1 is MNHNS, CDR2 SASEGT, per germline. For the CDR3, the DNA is TGTGCCAGCAGTACGGAAGAGACCCAGTACTTC. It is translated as CASSTEETQYF.

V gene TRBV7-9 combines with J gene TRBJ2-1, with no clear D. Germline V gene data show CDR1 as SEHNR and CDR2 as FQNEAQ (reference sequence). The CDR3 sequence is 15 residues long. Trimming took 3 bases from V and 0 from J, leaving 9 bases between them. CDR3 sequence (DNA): TGTGCCAGCAGCTTCCTTCGCGGCTCCTACAATGAGCAGTTCTTC. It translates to CASSFLRGSYNEQFF.

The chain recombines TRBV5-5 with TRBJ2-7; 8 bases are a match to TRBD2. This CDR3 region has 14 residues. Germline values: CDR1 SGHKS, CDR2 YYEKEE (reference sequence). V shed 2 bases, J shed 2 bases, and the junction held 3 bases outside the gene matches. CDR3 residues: CASSFGAGAYEQYF. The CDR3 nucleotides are TGTGCCAGCAGCTTCGGAGCGGGAGCCTACGAGCAGTACTTC.

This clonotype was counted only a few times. The CDR3 loop reads CSASTLAGDEQFF. The CDR3 region has the DNA TGCAGTGCTAGTACGCTAGCGGGAGATGAGCAGTTCTTC. V is TRBV20-1 and J is TRBJ2-1; 10 bases are a match to TRBD2. V lost 3 bases and J lost 8; bases outside the gene matches: 4. Germline CDR1 is DFQATT and CDR2 is SNEGSKA (reference sequence). The CDR3 is made up of 13 amino acids.